The TCR beta chain described here comes from a study of cytomegalovirus exposure and HLA in healthy donors. Study-wide results and limits: Within an earlier analysis, most TCR beta V segments proved productive either about 90% or about 30% of the time. Later analysis revealed greater clonal expansion in HLA-associated TCR beta chains than in equally common others. An analysis was carried out later, and it reportedly showed fewer N-insertions in an Asian-associated ancestry cluster than the approximately 670-donor mean.

V lost 2 bases and J 0 bases, leaving 7 bases between the germline ends. CDR1 and CDR2 from the germline V gene are SGHDN and FVKESK. The length of the CDR3 is 15 residues. Use of 60 Vbeta and 13 Jbeta primers characterized the PCR. Original methodology: The authors later counted roughly 87 million unique TCR beta chains, roughly 10 million of them shared. Sequenced by immunoSEQ multiplex PCR; TCRdb stores in-frame clones only, minus some. The D gene and trimming were derived from the DNA, and the V and J assignments and clone size from that table. The sample shows more than 95,000 clones, more than 65% of them seen only once. In the case of this clone: Antigen specificity is unknown.

V gene TRBV14 combines with J gene TRBJ2-2, with D unclear. The receptor was derived from a man younger than 45 in good health and CMV-seronegative. What was sequenced was PBMCs. The CDR3 sequence is CASSQSRTNTGELFF. CDR3 nucleotides: TGTGCCAGCAGCCAAAGCAGGACGAACACCGGGGAGCTGTTTTTT.